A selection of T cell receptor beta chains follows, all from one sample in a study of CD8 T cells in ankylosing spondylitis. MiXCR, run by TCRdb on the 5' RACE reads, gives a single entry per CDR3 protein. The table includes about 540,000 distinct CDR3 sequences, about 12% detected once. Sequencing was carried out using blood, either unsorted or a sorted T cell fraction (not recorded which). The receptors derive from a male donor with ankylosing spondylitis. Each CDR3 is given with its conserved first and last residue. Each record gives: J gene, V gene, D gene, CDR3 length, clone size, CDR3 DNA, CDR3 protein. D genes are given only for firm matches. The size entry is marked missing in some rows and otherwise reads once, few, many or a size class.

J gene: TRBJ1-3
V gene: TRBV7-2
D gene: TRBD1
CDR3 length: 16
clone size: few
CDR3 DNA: TGTGCCAGCAGCGCGGGACAGGTTGACTCTGGAAACACCATATATTTT
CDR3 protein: CASSAGQVDSGNTIYF

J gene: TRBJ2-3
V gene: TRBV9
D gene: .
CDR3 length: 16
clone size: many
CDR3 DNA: TGTGCCAGCAGCGTACCCGGAACACCGGGCACAGATACGCAGTATTTT
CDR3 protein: CASSVPGTPGTDTQYF

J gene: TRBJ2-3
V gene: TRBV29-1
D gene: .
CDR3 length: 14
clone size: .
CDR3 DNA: TGCAGCGTTGGTCGAATCCAGTCCACAGATACGCAGTATTTT
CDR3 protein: CSVGRIQSTDTQYF

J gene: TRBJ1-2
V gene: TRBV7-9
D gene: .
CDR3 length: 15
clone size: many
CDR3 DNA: TGTGCCAGCAGCCCGGGCCGGGATTATAACTATGGCTACACCTTC
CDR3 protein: CASSPGRDYNYGYTF

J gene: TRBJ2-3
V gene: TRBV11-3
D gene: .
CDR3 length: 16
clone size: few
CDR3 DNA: TGTGCCAGCAGCTTTGGTCCGGCTAGCGGCACAGATACGCAGTATTTT
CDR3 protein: CASSFGPASGTDTQYF

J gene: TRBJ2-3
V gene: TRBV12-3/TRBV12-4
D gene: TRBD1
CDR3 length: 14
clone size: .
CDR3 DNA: TGTGCCAGCAGTGACAGGGGTCGTCCAGATACGCAGTATTTT
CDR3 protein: CASSDRGRPDTQYF

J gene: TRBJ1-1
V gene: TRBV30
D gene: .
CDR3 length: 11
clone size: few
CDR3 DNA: TGTGCCTGGGTTTGGAGGACTGAAGCTTTCTTT
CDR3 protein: CAWVWRTEAFF

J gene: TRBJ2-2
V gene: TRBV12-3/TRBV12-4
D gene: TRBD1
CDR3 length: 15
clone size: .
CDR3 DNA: TGTGCCAGCAGTTTGCGACAGGGGCCCACCGGGGAGCTGTTTTTT
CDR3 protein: CASSLRQGPTGELFF

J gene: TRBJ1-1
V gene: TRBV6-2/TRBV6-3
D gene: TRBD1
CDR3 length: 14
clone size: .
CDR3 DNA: TGTGCCAGCAGGCTACAGGGGTCGAACACTGAAGCTTTCTTT
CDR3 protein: CASRLQGSNTEAFF

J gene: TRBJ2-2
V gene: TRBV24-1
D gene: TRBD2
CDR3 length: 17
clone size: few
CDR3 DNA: TGTGCCACCAGCTCGGGGACTAGCGGGACCCCCAGCGGGGAGCTGTTTTTT
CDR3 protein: CATSSGTSGTPSGELFF

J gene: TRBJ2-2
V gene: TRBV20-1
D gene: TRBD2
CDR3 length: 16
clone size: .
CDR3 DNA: TGCAGTGCTAGCGGGCTAGCGGGAGCGAACACCGGGGAGCTGTTTTTT
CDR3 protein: CSASGLAGANTGELFF

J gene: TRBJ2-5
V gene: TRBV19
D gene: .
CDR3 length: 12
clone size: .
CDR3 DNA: TGTGCCAGTAGTGCCGGGGGGCAGACCCAGTACTTC
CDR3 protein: CASSAGGQTQYF

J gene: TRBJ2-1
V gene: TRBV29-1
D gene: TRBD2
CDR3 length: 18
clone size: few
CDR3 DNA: TGCAGCGTTACGGGGCTAGCGGGAGTAGAAAGCTCCTACAATGAGCAGTTCTTC
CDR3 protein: CSVTGLAGVESSYNEQFF

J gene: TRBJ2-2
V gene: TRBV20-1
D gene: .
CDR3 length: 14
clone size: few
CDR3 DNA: TGCAGTGTCAAACGGACTACTGCCACCGGGGAGCTGTTTTTT
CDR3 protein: CSVKRTTATGELFF

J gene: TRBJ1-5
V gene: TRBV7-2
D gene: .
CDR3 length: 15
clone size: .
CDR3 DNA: TGTGCCAGCAGCCGTACAGGAACTGGGAATCAGCCCCAGCATTTT
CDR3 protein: CASSRTGTGNQPQHF

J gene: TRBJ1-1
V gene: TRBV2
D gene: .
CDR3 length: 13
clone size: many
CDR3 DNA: TGTGCCAGCAGGGAAGGACCCAACACTGAAGCTTTCTTT
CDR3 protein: CASREGPNTEAFF

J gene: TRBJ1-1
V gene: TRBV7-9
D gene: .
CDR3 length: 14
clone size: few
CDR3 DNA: TGTGCCAGCAGCTTACCCCGGGGGAACACTGAAGCTTTCTTT
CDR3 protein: CASSLPRGNTEAFF

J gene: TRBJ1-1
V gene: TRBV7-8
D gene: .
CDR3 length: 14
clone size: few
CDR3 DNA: TGTGCCAGCAGCTATCTGGCGGTGAACACTGAAGCTTTCTTT
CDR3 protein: CASSYLAVNTEAFF

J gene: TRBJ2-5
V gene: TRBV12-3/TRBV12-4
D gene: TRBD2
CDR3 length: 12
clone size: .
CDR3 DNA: TGTGCCAGCAGGGGGCGGGGGGAGACCCAGTACTTC
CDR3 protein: CASRGRGETQYF

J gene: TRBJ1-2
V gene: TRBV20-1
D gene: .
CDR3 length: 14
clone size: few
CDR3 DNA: TGCAGTGCTAGTGGGGAGATTTCAACTTATGGCTACACCTTC
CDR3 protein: CSASGEISTYGYTF

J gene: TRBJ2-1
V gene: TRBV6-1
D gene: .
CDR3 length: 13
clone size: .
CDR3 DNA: TGTGCCAGCATCATGGTGACCCCTAATGAGCAGTTCTTC
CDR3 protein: CASIMVTPNEQFF

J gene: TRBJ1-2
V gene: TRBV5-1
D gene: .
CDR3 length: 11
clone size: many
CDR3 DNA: TGCGCCAGCAGCTCGGAAGGTGGCTACACCTTC
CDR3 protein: CASSSEGGYTF

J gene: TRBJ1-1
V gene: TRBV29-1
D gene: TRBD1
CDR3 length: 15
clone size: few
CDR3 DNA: TGCAGCGTTCCCCGGGACAGGGGACTTTACACTGAAGCTTTCTTT
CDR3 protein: CSVPRDRGLYTEAFF

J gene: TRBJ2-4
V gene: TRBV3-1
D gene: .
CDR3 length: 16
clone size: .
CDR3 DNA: TGTGCCAGCAGCCATTACCGGGACTCTGCCAAAAACATTCAGTACTTC
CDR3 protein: CASSHYRDSAKNIQYF

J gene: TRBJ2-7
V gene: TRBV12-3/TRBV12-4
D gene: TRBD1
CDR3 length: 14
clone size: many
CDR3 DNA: TGTGCCAGCAGGACCGGGACAGGGGGGTACGAGCAGTACTTC
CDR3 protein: CASRTGTGGYEQYF

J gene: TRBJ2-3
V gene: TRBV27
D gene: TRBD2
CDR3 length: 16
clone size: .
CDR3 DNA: TGTGCCAGCAGTTTAAGCGGGAGCAGAAGCACAGATACGCAGTATTTT
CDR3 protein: CASSLSGSRSTDTQYF

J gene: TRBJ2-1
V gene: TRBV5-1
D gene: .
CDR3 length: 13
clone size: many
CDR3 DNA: TGCGCCAGCAGCTTGGGCTATTACAATGAGCAGTTCTTC
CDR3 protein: CASSLGYYNEQFF

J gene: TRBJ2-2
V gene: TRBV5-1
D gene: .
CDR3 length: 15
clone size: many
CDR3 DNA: TGCGCCAGCAGCTTGGTAGCAGGGAACACCGGGGAGCTGTTTTTT
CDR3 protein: CASSLVAGNTGELFF

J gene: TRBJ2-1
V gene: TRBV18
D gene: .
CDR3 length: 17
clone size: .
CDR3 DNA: TGTGCCAGCTCATCAAGGGGCCCGGGGGCGCCGGGAAATGAGCAGTTCTTC
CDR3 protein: CASSSRGPGAPGNEQFF

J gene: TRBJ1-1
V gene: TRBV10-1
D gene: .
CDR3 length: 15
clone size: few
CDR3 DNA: TGCGCCAGCAGTGACGAGGGAAGGCGCAACACTGAAGCTTTCTTT
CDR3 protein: CASSDEGRRNTEAFF

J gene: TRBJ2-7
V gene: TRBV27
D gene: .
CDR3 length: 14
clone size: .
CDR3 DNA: TGTGCCAGCAGTTTAAGCGCGTCAGCCCGGGTCGAGTACTTC
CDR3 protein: CASSLSASARVEYF

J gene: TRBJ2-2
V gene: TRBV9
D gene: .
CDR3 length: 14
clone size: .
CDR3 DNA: TGTGCCAGCAGCGTGGGGGTTAATTCCGGGGAGCTGTTTTTT
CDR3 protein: CASSVGVNSGELFF

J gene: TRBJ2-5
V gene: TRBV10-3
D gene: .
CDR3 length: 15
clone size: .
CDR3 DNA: TGTGCCATCAGTGCTACAGGCGAGGGCAGAGAGACCCAGTACTTC
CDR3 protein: CAISATGEGRETQYF

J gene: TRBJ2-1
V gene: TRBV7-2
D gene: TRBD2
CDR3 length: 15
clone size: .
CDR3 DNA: TGTGCCAGCAGCTTGTTTACTAGCGGGTACAATGAGCAGTTCTTC
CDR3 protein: CASSLFTSGYNEQFF

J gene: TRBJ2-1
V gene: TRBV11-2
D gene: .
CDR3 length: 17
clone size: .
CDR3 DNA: TGTGCCAGCAGCTTAGAGCTTTCCCGCTCCTCTTACAATGAGCAGTTCTTC
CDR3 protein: CASSLELSRSSYNEQFF

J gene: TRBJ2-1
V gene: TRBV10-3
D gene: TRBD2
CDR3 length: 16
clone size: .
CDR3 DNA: TGTGCCATCAGTGAGTCGTTCCGGGGACTATACAATGAGCAGTTCTTC
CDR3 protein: CAISESFRGLYNEQFF

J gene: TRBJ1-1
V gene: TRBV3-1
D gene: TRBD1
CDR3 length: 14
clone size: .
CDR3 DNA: TGTGCCAGCAGCCAAGAGGATAGACAGGGGGCTGCTTTCTTT
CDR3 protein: CASSQEDRQGAAFF

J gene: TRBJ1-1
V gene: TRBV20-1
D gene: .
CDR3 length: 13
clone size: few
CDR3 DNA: TGCAGTGCCAGGTGGTACCGTTACACTGAAGCTTTCTTT
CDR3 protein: CSARWYRYTEAFF

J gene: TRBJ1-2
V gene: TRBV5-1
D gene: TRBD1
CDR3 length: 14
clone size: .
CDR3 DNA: TGCGCCAGCAGCTTAACAGGGGAGACGGTTGGCTACACCTTC
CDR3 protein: CASSLTGETVGYTF

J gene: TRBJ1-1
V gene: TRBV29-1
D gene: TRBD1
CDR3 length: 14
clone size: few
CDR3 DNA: TGCAGCGTTGAAGCACCAGGGGGAGTTTCTGAAGCTTTCTTT
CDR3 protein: CSVEAPGGVSEAFF

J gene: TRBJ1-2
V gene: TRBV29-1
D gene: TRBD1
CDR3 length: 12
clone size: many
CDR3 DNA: TGCAGCGTTCCAGGACAGGTCTATGGCTACACCTTC
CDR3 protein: CSVPGQVYGYTF

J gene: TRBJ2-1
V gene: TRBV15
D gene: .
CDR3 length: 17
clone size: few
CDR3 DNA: TGTGCCACCAGCAGATTGGGTGAGGGGGGCTCCTACAATGAGCAGTTCTTC
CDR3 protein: CATSRLGEGGSYNEQFF

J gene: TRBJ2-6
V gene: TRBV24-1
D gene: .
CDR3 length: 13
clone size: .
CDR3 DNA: TGTGCCACCAACATCTCTGGGGCCAACGTCCTGACTTTC
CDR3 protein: CATNISGANVLTF

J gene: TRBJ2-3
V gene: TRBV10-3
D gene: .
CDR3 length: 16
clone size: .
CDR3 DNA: TGTGCCATCAGTCCCAGGGTCCCTAGCTCAACAGATACGCAGTATTTT
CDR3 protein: CAISPRVPSSTDTQYF

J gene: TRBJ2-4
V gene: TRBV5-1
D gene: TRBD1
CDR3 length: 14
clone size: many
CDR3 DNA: TGCGCCAGCAGCTTGGCCAGGGGGAAAAACATTCAGTACTTC
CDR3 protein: CASSLARGKNIQYF

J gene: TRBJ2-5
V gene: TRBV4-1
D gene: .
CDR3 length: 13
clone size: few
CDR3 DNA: TGCGCCAGCAGCCTGCAATTTTGGGAGACCCAGTACTTC
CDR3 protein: CASSLQFWETQYF